This TCR beta chain was profiled in a study of radiotherapy plus CTLA-4 blockade in lung cancer. It was focal radiation plus CTLA-4 blockade with ipilimumab that patients with chemo-refractory metastatic non-small-cell lung cancer received. Measured with immunoSEQ multiplex PCR; TCRdb has only the in-frame clones, and not every one. The sample shows tens of thousands of clones, 60% to 85% of them seen only once. Of note for this clone: As yet, its antigen is unknown.

Study-wide findings and caveats: Expansion in blood of tumor-derived TCR clones was seen after radiotherapy plus ipilimumab.

This specimen consisted of peripheral blood, obtained from a patient treated with radiotherapy plus ipilimumab. The clonotype was recovered from a human donor with non-small cell lung cancer who had a partial response to radiotherapy plus ipilimumab. Some clones in this sample may be carry-over from other donors' samples.

The CDR3 DNA reads TGTGCCAGCAGCTTGGGGGGACAGACCTACGAGCAGTACTTC. This sequence encodes CASSLGGQTYEQYF. The chain has TRBV5-4 and TRBJ2-7; 7 bases are a match to TRBD1. Losses at the gene ends were 0 bases for V and 2 bases for J; bases not matched to a gene: 2. Germline assignment: CDR1 SGHNT and CDR2 YYREEE (reference sequence). This CDR3 region has 14 residues.